These 13 T cell receptor beta chains came from one sample sequenced in a study of T cell responses to AZD1222 COVID-19 vaccine. Clones were read by immunoSEQ multiplex PCR, and TCRdb kept only the in-frame ones, dropping some. The sample shows approximately 120,000 clones, about 89% of them seen only once. Sequencing was performed on peripheral blood, taken 28 days after the second AZD1222 dose. The origin of the receptors is an adult who received the AZD1222 COVID-19 vaccine.

This clone was found a few times. This rearrangement joins TRBV15 to TRBJ1-2; D uncertain. The CDR3 covers 13 residues. Trimming cost V 5 bases and J 4 bases, with 11 bases left between them. Germline V gene sequence: CDR1 LNHNV, CDR2 YYDKDF (reference sequence). The CDR3 here is CATSEDLSYGYTF. The CDR3 DNA reads TGTGCCACCAGCGAGGACTTATCCTATGGCTACACCTTC.

This chain links TRBV18 with TRBJ1-1, with unresolved D. Germline V gene data show CDR1 as KGHSH and CDR2 as LQKENI. Trimming stripped 2 bases from V and 4 bases from J, with 11 bases between. The CDR3 is 14 amino acids. The CDR3 DNA reads as TGTGCCAGCTCACCAGCGGTCATGACCACTGAAGCTTTCTTT. Translated, it gives CASSPAVMTTEAFF.

The chain couples TRBV7-8 to TRBJ1-2; 9 bases are a match to TRBD1. V dropped 5 bases and J dropped 8; count of bases not matched to a gene: 9. The CDR3 is 14 residues long. Germline V gene data show CDR1 as SGHVS and CDR2 as FQNEAQ. CDR3 DNA: TGTGCCAGCAGCCCCAGACAGGGGGAAGGAGGCTACACCTTC. This gives the protein CASSPRQGEGGYTF.

V and J are TRBV5-1 and TRBJ2-3, with 8 bases that match TRBD2. There are 16 residues in the CDR3. Germline V gives CDR1 SGHRS, CDR2 YFSETQ. With V trimmed by 3 bases and J by 0 bases, 6 bases remained unmatched. The CDR3 here is CASSSGLALSTDTQYF. The CDR3 DNA reads TGCGCCAGCAGCTCCGGACTAGCCCTGAGCACAGATACGCAGTATTTT.

This clone has a single count. The chain joins TRBV18 to TRBJ1-1; D is possibly TRBD1 (6 bases). Per the germline V gene, CDR1 is KGHSH and CDR2 is LQKENI. V was trimmed by 6 bases and J by 1 base, leaving 18 bases between them. CDR3 length: 16 amino acids. The DNA for the CDR3 is TGTGCCAGCTCGCAGAACAGGGATTCCGGGAACACTGAAGCTTTCTTT. Its protein is CASSQNRDSGNTEAFF.

The gene calls are TRBV27 and TRBJ1-5; D gene unclear. Germline values: CDR1 MNHEY, CDR2 SMNVEV (reference sequence). The CDR3 totals 15 residues. V dropped 3 bases and J dropped 7 bases, with 16 bases sitting between them. This CDR3 is CASSLLGLKLQPQHF. CDR3 DNA sequence: TGTGCCAGCAGTTTGCTAGGACTAAAGCTCCAGCCCCAGCATTTT.

This chain links TRBV19 with TRBJ1-4; 9 nucleotides agree with TRBD1. The CDR3 totals 12 residues. V gave up 4 bases and J gave up 14 bases; unmatched junction bases: 5. The germline gives CDR1 LNHDA, CDR2 SQIVND (reference sequence). CDR3: CASSTYRGQLFF. The CDR3, as DNA: TGTGCCAGTAGTACCTACAGGGGGCAGCTGTTTTTT.

The V call is TRBV7-8, the J call TRBJ1-5; D unclear. This CDR3 has 13 residues. Per germline, CDR1 SGHVS and CDR2 FQNEAQ. Trimming left V 0 bases short and J 6 bases short, with 6 bases between. CDR3 loop: CASSLAASQPQHF. CDR3 DNA sequence: TGTGCCAGCAGCTTAGCAGCGAGTCAGCCCCAGCATTTT.

The chain is built from TRBV29-1 and TRBJ2-7; 7 bases match TRBD2. Trimming at V came to 5 bases and at J to 3 bases, leaving 7 bases not matched to a gene. CDR3 length: 13 amino acids. In germline, CDR1 is SQVTM, CDR2 ANQGSEA. CDR3 coding DNA: TGCAGCGTTCAGGGAGGGGTAATCTACGAGCAGTACTTC. Amino acids: CSVQGGVIYEQYF.

The rearrangement uses TRBV7-3 and TRBJ1-1, with D possibly matching TRBD1 (6 bases). Trimming removed 4 bases from V and 0 bases from J, with 6 bases in between. The CDR3 consists of 13 residues. Per the germline V gene, CDR1 is SGHTA and CDR2 is FQGTGA. The CDR3 DNA is TGTGCCAGCAGCTGGGACATGAACACTGAAGCTTTCTTT. It specifies CASSWDMNTEAFF.

The V gene is TRBV6-5, the J gene TRBJ1-6, with D tentatively TRBD1 (5 bases). This CDR3 has 13 amino acids. Germline V gene data show CDR1 as MNHEY and CDR2 as SVGAGI. Between the trimmed V and J ends, which lost 7 bases and 6 bases, there was a span of 10 bases. This CDR3 reads CASTPGLNSPLHF. Written as DNA, the CDR3 is TGTGCCAGCACCCCAGGGCTTAATTCACCCCTCCACTTT.

The rearrangement uses TRBV7-6 and TRBJ2-5; a possible D gene is TRBD2 (5 bases). There are 15 residues in the CDR3. The ends were cut back, 5 bases at V and 5 bases at J, with 18 bases in the middle. Germline V gene sequence: CDR1 SGHVS, CDR2 FNYEAQ. CDR3 in amino acids: CASSPTTHTFETQYF. The DNA for the CDR3 is TGTGCCAGCAGCCCGACTACACACACATTCGAGACCCAGTACTTC. The full variable domain, its missing parts supplied by reference TRBV7-6 and TRBJ2-5, is GAGVSQSPRYKVTKRGQDVALRCDPISGHVSLYWYRQALGQGPEFLTYFNYEAQQDKSGLPNDRFSAERPEGSISTLTIQRTEQRDSAMYRCASSPTTHTFETQYFGPGTRLLVL.

This rearrangement joins TRBV5-1 to TRBJ1-6; 8 nucleotides match TRBD1. V lost 3 bases, J lost 10 bases, and 12 bases stayed unmatched. The CDR3 length is 16 residues. Per germline, CDR1 SGHRS and CDR2 YFSETQ. For the CDR3, the DNA is TGCGCCAGCAGCTACTCCCTCGGACAGGGAGACTCACCCCTCCACTTT. It specifies CASSYSLGQGDSPLHF.